Sequencing of this TCR beta chain was carried out in a study of T cell responses to AZD1222 COVID-19 vaccine. Overall study results and limits: Spike was spanned by vaccine-associated CD4 TCRs, which were dominant at 160-218 and 743-854. There were repertoire samples only from the period after the peak T cell response. Receipt of two AZD1222 doses was followed by a rise in Spike-specific TCR breadth and depth.

The CDR3 loop spans 15 amino acids. Germline CDR1 reads MNHEY; CDR2 reads SMNVEV (reference sequence). V was clipped by 7 bases and J by 0 bases, with 10 bases between them. Notes on this clone: The antigen remains unidentified.

Clones were sequenced by immunoSEQ multiplex PCR, and TCRdb holds only the in-frame ones, with some missing. The sample carries roughly 120,000 clones, about 86% recorded once. This receptor was identified in an adult in good health. This chain uses TRBV27 with TRBJ1-6; D not resolved. This specimen consisted of peripheral blood, obtained on day 0 of AZD1222 vaccination. CDR3 sequence (DNA): TGTGCCAGCAAACGGGGAAGCTCCTATAATTCACCCCTCCACTTT. Its translation: CASKRGSSYNSPLHF.